These 11 T cell receptor beta chains share one sample of origin, sequenced in a study of T cells after yellow fever vaccination. TCRdb independently ran MiXCR on the 5' RACE reads; one entry per CDR3 protein. The sample lists 78,000 or so distinct CDR3 sequences; approximately 7.3% were seen once. The source material was CD8+ T cells sorted from PBMCs, sampled 10 days after the first yellow fever vaccination. All receptors come from a man between 18 and 29 years old who received the YFV17D yellow fever vaccine.

This clonotype was observed many times. This sequence joins TRBV29-1 and TRBJ2-7; weak D call: TRBD1 (5 bases). Trimming stripped 7 bases from V and 0 bases from J, with 16 bases between. CDR3 length equals 14 residues. The germline V gene encodes CDR1 SQVTM and CDR2 ANQGSEA. The CDR3 loop reads CSAKDTRSSYEQYF. The CDR3 nucleotides read TGCAGCGCTAAGGACACCCGGAGCTCCTACGAGCAGTACTTC.

This clonotype was observed a handful of times. The J gene is TRBJ2-1, the V gene TRBV4-3; maybe TRBD1 (5 bases). The ends were cut back, 5 bases at V and 8 bases at J, with 13 bases in the middle. This CDR3 spans 13 amino acids. The V gene's germline CDR1 is LGHNA and CDR2 YSLEER. The CDR3 nucleotides read TGCGCCAGCAGCACCCGACAGTTCGATGAGCAGTTCTTC. This codes for CASSTRQFDEQFF.

This clonotype has only a few counts. CDR3 DNA: TGTGCCAGCAGTGAACTCCCCGGGGGGGCTGCGGAGACCCAGTACTTC. Encoded protein: CASSELPGGAAETQYF. The genes are TRBV6-4 and TRBJ2-5; TRBD2 agrees at 8 bases. V trimming: 3 bases; J trimming: 5 bases; junction bases outside the gene matches: 11. Looked up from germline, CDR1 is MRHNA and CDR2 is SNTAGT. This CDR3 spans 16 amino acids.

V usage is TRBV7-6 and J usage is TRBJ2-5, with a possible D match to TRBD1 (5 bases). Germline V CDR1 and CDR2: SGHVS, FNYEAQ. Trimming took off 3 bases at V and 3 bases at J, with 14 bases between the two ends. The CDR3 covers 15 residues. The CDR3 nucleotides are TGTGCCAGCAGCTTGGGGCCGGTGAACAAAGAGACCCAGTACTTC. Translated, it gives CASSLGPVNKETQYF.

This clonotype turned up a few times. V and J are TRBV20-1 and TRBJ2-7, with TRBD1 identical over 9 bases. Per the germline V gene, CDR1 is DFQATT and CDR2 is SNEGSKA (reference sequence). V shed 6 bases, J shed 3 bases, and the junction held 6 bases outside the gene matches. The CDR3 totals 13 residues. The CDR3 here is CSAWTGDLYEQYF. The CDR3 DNA reads TGCAGTGCGTGGACAGGGGATCTCTACGAGCAGTACTTC.

The chain employs TRBV6-5 and TRBJ1-2; maybe TRBD1 (6 bases). The CDR3 has 14 residues. V lost 2 bases, J lost 0 bases, and 7 bases lay in between. CDR1 is MNHEY, CDR2 SVGAGI, per germline. CDR3 protein: CASSYTGTNYGYTF. In DNA form, the CDR3 reads TGTGCCAGCAGTTACACAGGGACTAACTATGGCTACACCTTC.

At least ten counts were recorded for this clonotype. V usage is TRBV20-1 and J usage is TRBJ2-3, with 10 bases identical to TRBD1. The ends lost 6 bases at V and 4 bases at J; junction bases unmatched: 4. This CDR3 contains 13 residues. CDR1 DFQATT and CDR2 SNEGSKA come from the germline V gene (reference sequence). In DNA, the CDR3 is TGCAGTGCAGAGGGACAGGGGCCAGATACGCAGTATTTT. Translated, it gives CSAEGQGPDTQYF.

This clonotype was counted only a few times. This sequence joins TRBV19 and TRBJ2-7, with 7 nucleotides matching TRBD1. CDR1 is LNHDA and CDR2 is SQIVND in the germline V gene (reference sequence). Trimming cost V 5 bases and J 4 bases; bases outside gene matches: 5. The CDR3 loop spans 13 amino acids. CDR3 coding DNA: TGTGCCAGTAGTGGCTCGACAGGGTACGAGCAGTACTTC. Translation: CASSGSTGYEQYF.

This chain uses TRBV6-5 with TRBJ2-1; D not certain. This CDR3 is built from 12 residues. Germline V gives CDR1 MNHEY, CDR2 SVGAGI. Trimming took off 3 bases at V and 6 bases at J, with 6 bases between the two ends. The CDR3 DNA reads TGTGCCAGCAGTTATTTGGGCAATGAGCAGTTCTTC. Amino acid sequence: CASSYLGNEQFF.

The V call is TRBV7-3, the J call TRBJ2-5; 16 nucleotides line up with TRBD2. Germline V gene lookup returns CDR1 SGHTA and CDR2 FQGTGA. Trimming cost V 1 base and J 0 bases; bases outside gene matches: 2. This CDR3 spans 18 amino acids. The chain's CDR3 is CASSLKGLAGGNQETQYF. The CDR3 coding sequence is TGTGCCAGCAGCTTAAAGGGACTAGCGGGGGGGAACCAAGAGACCCAGTACTTC.

The V and J genes are TRBV11-2 and TRBJ2-7; 7 bases are a match to TRBD2. Looked up from germline, CDR1 is SGHAT and CDR2 is FQNNGV. V shed 2 bases, J shed 2 bases, and the junction held 6 bases outside the gene matches. The CDR3 sequence is 15 residues long. CDR3 region: CASSLRTGGTYEQYF. The CDR3 DNA reads as TGTGCCAGCAGCTTAAGAACGGGGGGTACCTACGAGCAGTACTTC. Full variable domain (missing parts from reference TRBV11-2 and TRBJ2-7): EAGVAQSPRYKIIEKRQSVAFWCNPISGHATLYWYQQILGQGPKLLIQFQNNGVVDDSQLPKDRFSAERLKGVDSTLKIQPAKLEDSAVYLCASSLRTGGTYEQYFGPGTRLTVT.